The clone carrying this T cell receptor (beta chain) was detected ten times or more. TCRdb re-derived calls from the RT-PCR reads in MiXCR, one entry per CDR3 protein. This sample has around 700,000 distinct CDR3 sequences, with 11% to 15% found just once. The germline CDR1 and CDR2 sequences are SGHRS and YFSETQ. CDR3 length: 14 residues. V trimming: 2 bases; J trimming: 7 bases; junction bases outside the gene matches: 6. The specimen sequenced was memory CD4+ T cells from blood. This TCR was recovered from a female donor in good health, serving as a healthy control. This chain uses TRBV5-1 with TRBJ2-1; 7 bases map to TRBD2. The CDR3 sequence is CASSLASGLNEQFF. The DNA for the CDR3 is TGCGCCAGCAGCTTAGCTAGCGGATTAAATGAGCAGTTCTTC.